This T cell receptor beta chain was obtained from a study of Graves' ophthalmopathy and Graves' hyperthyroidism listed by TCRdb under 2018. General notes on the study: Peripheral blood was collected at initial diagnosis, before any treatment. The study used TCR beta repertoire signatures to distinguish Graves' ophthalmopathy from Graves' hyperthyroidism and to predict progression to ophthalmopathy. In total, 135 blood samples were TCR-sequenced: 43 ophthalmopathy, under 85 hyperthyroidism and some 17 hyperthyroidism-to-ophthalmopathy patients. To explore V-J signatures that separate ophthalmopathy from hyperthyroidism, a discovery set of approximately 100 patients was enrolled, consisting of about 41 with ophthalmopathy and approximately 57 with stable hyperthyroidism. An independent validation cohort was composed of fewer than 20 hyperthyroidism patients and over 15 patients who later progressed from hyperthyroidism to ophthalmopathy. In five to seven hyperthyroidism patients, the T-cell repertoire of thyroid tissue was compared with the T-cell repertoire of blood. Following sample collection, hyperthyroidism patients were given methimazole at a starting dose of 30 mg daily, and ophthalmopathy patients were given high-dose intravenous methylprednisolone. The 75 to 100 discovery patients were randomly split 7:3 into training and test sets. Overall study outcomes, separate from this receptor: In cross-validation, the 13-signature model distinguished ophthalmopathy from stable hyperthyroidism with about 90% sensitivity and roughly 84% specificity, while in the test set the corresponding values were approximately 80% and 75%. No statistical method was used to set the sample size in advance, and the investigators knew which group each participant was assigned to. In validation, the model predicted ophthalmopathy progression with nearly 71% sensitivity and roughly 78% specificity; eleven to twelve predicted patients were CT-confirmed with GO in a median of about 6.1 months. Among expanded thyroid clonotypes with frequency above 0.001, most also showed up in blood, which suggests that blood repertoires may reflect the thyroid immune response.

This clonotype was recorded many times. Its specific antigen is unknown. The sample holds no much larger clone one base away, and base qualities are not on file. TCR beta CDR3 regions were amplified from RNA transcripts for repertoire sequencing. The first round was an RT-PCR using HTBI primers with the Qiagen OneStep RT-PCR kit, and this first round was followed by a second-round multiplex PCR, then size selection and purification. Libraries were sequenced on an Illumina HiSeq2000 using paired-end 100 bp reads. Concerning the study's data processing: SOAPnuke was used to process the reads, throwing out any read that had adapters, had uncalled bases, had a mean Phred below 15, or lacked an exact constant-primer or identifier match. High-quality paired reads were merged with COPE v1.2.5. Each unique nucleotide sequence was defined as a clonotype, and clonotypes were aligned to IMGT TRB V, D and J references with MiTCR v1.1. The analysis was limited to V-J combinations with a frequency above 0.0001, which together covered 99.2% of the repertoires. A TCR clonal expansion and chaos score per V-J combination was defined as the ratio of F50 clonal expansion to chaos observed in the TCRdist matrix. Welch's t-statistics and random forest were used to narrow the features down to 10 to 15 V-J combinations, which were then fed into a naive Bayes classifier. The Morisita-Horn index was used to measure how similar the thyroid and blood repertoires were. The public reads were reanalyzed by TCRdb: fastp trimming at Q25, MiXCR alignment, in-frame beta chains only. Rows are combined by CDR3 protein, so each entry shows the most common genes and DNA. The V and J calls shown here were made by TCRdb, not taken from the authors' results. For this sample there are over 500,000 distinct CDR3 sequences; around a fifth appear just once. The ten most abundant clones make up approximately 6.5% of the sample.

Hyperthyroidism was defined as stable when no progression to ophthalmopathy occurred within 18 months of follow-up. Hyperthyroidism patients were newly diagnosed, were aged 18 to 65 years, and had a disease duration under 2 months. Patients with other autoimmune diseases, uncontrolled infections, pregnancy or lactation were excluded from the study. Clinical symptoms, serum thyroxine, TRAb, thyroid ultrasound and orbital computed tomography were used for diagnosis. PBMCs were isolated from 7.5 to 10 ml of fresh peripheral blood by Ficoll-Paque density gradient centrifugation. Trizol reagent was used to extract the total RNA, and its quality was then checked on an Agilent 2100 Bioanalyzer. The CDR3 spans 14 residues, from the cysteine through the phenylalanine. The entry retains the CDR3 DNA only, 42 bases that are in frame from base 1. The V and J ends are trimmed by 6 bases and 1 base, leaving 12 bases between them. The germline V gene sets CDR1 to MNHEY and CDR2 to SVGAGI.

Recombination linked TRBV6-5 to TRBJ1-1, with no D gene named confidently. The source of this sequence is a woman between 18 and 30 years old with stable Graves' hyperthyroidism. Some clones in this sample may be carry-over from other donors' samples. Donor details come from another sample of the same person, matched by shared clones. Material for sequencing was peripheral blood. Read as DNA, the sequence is TGTGCCAGCAGCGTTGGAGGAAGGAACACTGAAGCTTTCTTT. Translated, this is CASSVGGRNTEAFF.